This T cell receptor beta chain was found in a study of HIV-infected patients and healthy controls. TCRdb used MiXCR to reprocess the 5' RACE reads, holding one entry per CDR3 protein. The sample yields roughly 68,000 distinct CDR3 sequences, 15% to 20% seen once. Deletions cut 1 base from V and 0 bases from J, with 9 bases between. Germline V gives CDR1 GTSNPN, CDR2 SVGIG (reference sequence). This CDR3 is 14 amino acids long. V gene TRBV30 combines with J gene TRBJ1-2, with no clear D. This receptor was identified in a human donor in good health. The sequencing input was CD4+ T cells from blood. The CDR3 sequence is CAWSEPASNYGYTF. In DNA, the CDR3 is TGTGCCTGGAGTGAACCTGCTTCTAACTATGGCTACACCTTC.